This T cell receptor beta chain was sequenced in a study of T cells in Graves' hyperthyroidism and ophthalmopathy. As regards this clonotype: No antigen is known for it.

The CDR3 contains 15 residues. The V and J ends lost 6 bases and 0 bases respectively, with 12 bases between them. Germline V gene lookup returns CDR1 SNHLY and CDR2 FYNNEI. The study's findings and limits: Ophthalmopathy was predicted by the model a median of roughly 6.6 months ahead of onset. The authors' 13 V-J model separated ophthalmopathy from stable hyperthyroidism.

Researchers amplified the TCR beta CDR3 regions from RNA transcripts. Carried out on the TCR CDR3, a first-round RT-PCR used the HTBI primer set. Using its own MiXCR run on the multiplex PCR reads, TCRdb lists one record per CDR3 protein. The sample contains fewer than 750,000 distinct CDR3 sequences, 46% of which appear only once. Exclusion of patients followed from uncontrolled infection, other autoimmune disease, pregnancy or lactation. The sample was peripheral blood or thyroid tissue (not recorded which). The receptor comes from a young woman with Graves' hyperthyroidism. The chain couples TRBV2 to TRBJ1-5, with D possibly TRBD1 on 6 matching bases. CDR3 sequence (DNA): TGTGCCAGCAGCCCAGGACAGTTTAGCAATCAGCCCCAGCATTTT. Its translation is CASSPGQFSNQPQHF.